This is a list of T cell receptor beta chains from one sample in a study of naive and memory T cell subsets. TCRdb itself ran the UMI-ligation and nested PCR reads through MiXCR, one entry per CDR3 protein. The repertoire holds approximately 140,000 distinct CDR3 sequences, with approximately 20% as singletons. Sequencing was carried out using naive CD8+ T cells from blood. Source of these receptors: a human donor in good health. CDR3s include the opening cysteine and the closing phenylalanine or tryptophan. D genes are given only for firm matches. Rows give clone size only sometimes, using once, few, many, or a class for an expanded clone.

v_gene	j_gene	d_gene	abundance	CDR3aa	CDR3nt
TRBV7-3	TRBJ2-3	-	-	CASSLTGASTDTQYF	TGTGCCAGCAGCTTAACAGGAGCTAGCACAGATACGCAGTATTTT
TRBV5-1	TRBJ2-7	-	few	CASSLVNTPPDEQYF	TGCGCCAGCAGCTTGGTGAACACCCCTCCGGACGAGCAGTACTTC
TRBV29-1	TRBJ2-2	-	few	CSVELWESTGELFF	TGCAGCGTTGAGTTGTGGGAGTCGACCGGGGAGCTGTTTTTT
TRBV7-2	TRBJ2-1	-	few	CASSFASDPSLNEQFF	TGTGCCAGCAGCTTCGCCTCAGACCCTAGTCTCAATGAGCAGTTCTTC
TRBV6-5	TRBJ2-7	TRBD2	-	CASSYTPGVAGDEQYF	TGTGCCAGCAGTTACACCCCTGGGGTAGCGGGAGACGAGCAGTACTTC
TRBV9	TRBJ2-7	TRBD1	-	CASGSGTGGAEQYF	TGTGCCAGCGGCTCCGGGACAGGGGGCGCCGAGCAGTACTTC
TRBV27	TRBJ1-6	TRBD1	-	CASRPTGGRNSPLHF	TGTGCCAGCAGACCAACAGGGGGACGTAATTCACCCCTCCACTTT
TRBV6-1	TRBJ1-5	-	-	CASSEGRASNQPQHF	TGTGCCAGCAGTGAAGGGAGGGCAAGCAATCAGCCCCAGCATTTT
TRBV29-1	TRBJ2-7	-	few	CSARLRGTGTSAYEQYF	TGCAGCGCCAGACTCCGGGGGACTGGGACCTCGGCCTACGAGCAGTACTTC
TRBV4-3	TRBJ1-2	-	-	CASSQTQESNYGYTF	TGCGCCAGCAGCCAAACACAGGAGTCTAACTATGGCTACACCTTC
TRBV20-1	TRBJ1-5	-	few	CSAQPGWGQPQHF	TGCAGTGCTCAACCTGGTTGGGGACAGCCCCAGCATTTT